The 17 T cell receptor beta chains given below trace back to one sample, sequenced in a study of graft-versus-host responses after intestinal transplantation. Profiled with immunoSEQ multiplex PCR; TCRdb holds only in-frame clones, not every one. The data contain 130,000 or so clones, roughly 92% of them singletons. Their antigens are not known. The input for sequencing was unstimulated CD4+ T cells sorted from spleen or lymph node cells, taken before intestinal transplant. The receptors here all came from a human donor who received an intestinal transplant.

CDR3 loop: CASSSRDRRDTIYF. CDR3 bases: TGCGCCAGCAGCTCCCGGGACAGAAGAGACACCATATATTTT. The chain recombines TRBV5-1 with TRBJ1-3, with 7 bases fitting TRBD1. The CDR3 is 14 amino acids. V was pared by 3 bases and J by 8 bases, with 8 bases of the junction left unmatched. Germline V gene sequence: CDR1 SGHRS, CDR2 YFSETQ. The variable domain in full, completed from reference TRBV5-1 and TRBJ1-3, reads KAGVTQTPRYLIKTRGQQVTLSCSPISGHRSVSWYQQTPGQGLQFLFEYFSETQRNKGNFPGRFSGRQFSNSRSEMNVSTLELGDSALYLCASSSRDRRDTIYFGEGSWLTVV.

CDR3 sequence reads: CASSIESGAAEYF. Written as DNA, the CDR3 is TGTGCCAGTAGTATTGAATCGGGGGCCGCGGAGTACTTC. The V and J genes are TRBV19 and TRBJ2-7; D assignment may be TRBD1 or TRBD2 (6 bases each). Germline CDR1 reads LNHDA; CDR2 reads SQIVND (reference sequence). This CDR3 is built from 13 residues. Trimming removed 3 bases at V and 11 bases at J, with 17 bases between.

The chain carries TRBV7-3 and TRBJ2-1, with TRBD2 matching over 9 bases. This CDR3 is built from 16 residues. The germline V gene has CDR1 SGHTA and CDR2 FQGTGA. The J segment lost 5 bases and the V segment lost 5 bases, leaving 10 bases of the junction unmatched. The CDR3 sequence: CASSQSGGGADNEQFF. CDR3 coding DNA: TGTGCCAGCAGCCAAAGCGGCGGGGGGGCGGACAATGAGCAGTTCTTC.

Details on this clone: The same CDR3 can be traced to other DNA sequences in this sample. This chain links TRBV14 with TRBJ1-2, with no clear D. This CDR3 has 13 amino acids. Trimming removed 1 base at V and 2 bases at J, with 5 bases between. CDR1 is SGHDN and CDR2 is FVKESK in the germline V gene. CDR3 sequence reads: CASSQVANYGYTF. The CDR3 region has the DNA TGTGCCAGCAGCCAAGTCGCCAACTATGGCTACACCTTC.

This clone was seen once. This chain connects TRBV30 to TRBJ1-4, with a tentative D call TRBD1 (5 bases). Trimming stripped 2 bases from V and 7 bases from J, with 11 bases between. The V gene's germline CDR1 is GTSNPN and CDR2 SVGIG (reference sequence). The CDR3 is 13 residues long. In nucleotides, the CDR3 is TGTGCCTGGAGTTCAGGGTGGCGTGAAAAACTGTTTTTT. This encodes CAWSSGWREKLFF.

Remarks on this clone: Other DNA sequences within the sample encode an identical CDR3. The genes are TRBV6-1 and TRBJ1-3; possibly TRBD1 for D (5 bases). Looked up from germline, CDR1 is MNHNS and CDR2 is SASEGT. V gave up 6 bases and J gave up 6 bases, with 15 bases separating them. CDR3 length: 14 residues. Here the CDR3 reads CASSLGGAVNTIYF. The DNA for the CDR3 is TGTGCCAGCAGCCTCGGAGGGGCGGTAAACACCATATATTTT.

This clone was observed a handful of times. An end of the junction differs from the germline gene, which may be a read error. The chain employs TRBV7-9 and TRBJ1-3; unclear D gene. The germline gives CDR1 SEHNR, CDR2 FQNEAQ (reference sequence). The CDR3 sequence is 11 residues long. The CDR3 DNA is TGTGCCAGCAGCTCTCTTTGGGTCGGGGATTTT. Translated: CASSSLWVGDF.

J is TRBJ2-1 and V is TRBV11-3, with D possibly TRBD1 on 6 matching bases. Trimming removed 1 base from V and 4 bases from J, with 11 bases in between. In germline, CDR1 is SGHNT, CDR2 YENEEA. CDR3 length equals 15 residues. The CDR3: CASSLGDTTYNEQFF. DNA for the CDR3: TGTGCCAGCAGCTTAGGGGACACCACTTACAATGAGCAGTTCTTC. Supplemented by reference TRBV11-3 and TRBJ2-1, the full variable domain reads EAGVVQSPRYKIIEKKQPVAFWCNPISGHNTLYWYLQNLGQGPELLIRYENEEAVDDSQLPKDRFSAERLKGVDSTLKIQPAELGDSAVYLCASSLGDTTYNEQFFGPGTRLTVL.

The chain couples TRBV11-2 to TRBJ1-1; no clear D gene. Germline CDR1 SGHAT, CDR2 FQNNGV. V dropped 1 base and J dropped 0 bases, with 3 bases sitting between them. This CDR3 contains 13 residues. The chain's CDR3 is CASSLVMNTEAFF. The CDR3 nucleotides read TGTGCCAGCAGCTTAGTAATGAACACTGAAGCTTTCTTT. Based on the CDR3 plus reference TRBV11-2 and TRBJ1-1, the full variable domain is EAGVAQSPRYKIIEKRQSVAFWCNPISGHATLYWYQQILGQGPKLLIQFQNNGVVDDSQLPKDRFSAERLKGVDSTLKIQPAKLEDSAVYLCASSLVMNTEAFFGQGTRLTVV.

In this sample, this clone turned up once. The CDR3 region is CASRGRETYEQYF. The CDR3 DNA is TGTGCCAGTCGAGGGAGGGAAACCTACGAGCAGTACTTC. This chain links TRBV6-1 with TRBJ2-7; 7 positions match TRBD2. The CDR3 runs to 13 residues. CDR1 is MNHNS and CDR2 is SASEGT in the germline V gene. The J segment lost 2 bases and the V segment lost 9 bases, leaving 7 bases of the junction unmatched.

The J gene is TRBJ2-3, the V gene TRBV4-1; 7 bases align to TRBD2. The CDR3 covers 17 residues. Germline values: CDR1 MGHRA, CDR2 YSYEKL. V shed 1 base and J 1 base; nucleotides not matched to a gene: 8. DNA of the CDR3: TGCGCCAGCAGCCAAGGGGCCTCTAGCGGAGGCACAGATACGCAGTATTTT. It encodes CASSQGASSGGTDTQYF.

This clone occurred once. This chain connects TRBV5-8 to TRBJ2-5; 7 bases align to TRBD2. This CDR3 comprises 13 residues. Germline CDR1 and CDR2: SGHTS and YDEGEE. V lost 5 bases and J lost 5; bases outside the gene matches: 6. CDR3 residues: CASRPTSVETQYF. The DNA of the CDR3 is TGTGCCAGCAGACCTACTAGCGTGGAGACCCAGTACTTC.

This chain joins TRBV7-2 and TRBJ2-3; D is undetermined. The CDR3 extends over 15 amino acids. V gave up 2 bases and J gave up 1 base, with 10 bases separating them. The germline CDR1 and CDR2 sequences are SGHTA and FQGNSA. The CDR3 DNA is TGTGCCAGCAGCTTATTCCGTTGGGGCACAGATACGCAGTATTTT. Translating gives CASSLFRWGTDTQYF.

This sequence joins TRBV7-7 and TRBJ2-2; TRBD1 aligns across 9 bases. CDR1 and CDR2 from the germline V gene are SSHAT and FNYEAQ (reference sequence). V was clipped by 5 bases and J by 7 bases; unmatched bases: 14. The CDR3 contains 17 residues. DNA for the CDR3: TGTGCCAGCAGCCCCAACGAAGGGACAGGGTCGATCGGGGAGCTGTTTTTT. Encoded protein: CASSPNEGTGSIGELFF.

The V call is TRBV5-4, the J call TRBJ2-1; a weak D match, TRBD1 (6 bases). The V end was cut by 0 bases, the J end by 3 bases, with 10 bases between. Germline values: CDR1 SGHNT, CDR2 YYREEE (reference sequence). This CDR3 region has 15 residues. As DNA, the CDR3 is TGTGCCAGCAGCTTGGGGCAGGGGAGCTACAATGAGCAGTTCTTC. Its protein product is CASSLGQGSYNEQFF.

This clone was seen a few times. This chain uses TRBV25-1 with TRBJ2-6; 11 bases fit TRBD1. The CDR3 is 18 amino acids. Germline V gives CDR1 MGHDK, CDR2 SYGVNS. V shed 2 bases and J 0 bases; nucleotides not matched to a gene: 3. DNA of the CDR3: TGTGCCAGCAGTGAACGGGGGACAGGGGGCTCTGGGGCCAACGTCCTGACTTTC. Amino acid sequence: CASSERGTGGSGANVLTF.

V gene TRBV15 combines with J gene TRBJ2-3, with TRBD2 identical over 9 bases. Germline CDR1 is LNHNV and CDR2 is YYDKDF (reference sequence). The CDR3 loop spans 15 amino acids. Trimming removed 5 bases from V and 6 bases from J; junction bases left unmatched: 9. CDR3 in amino acids: CATSVLRGGQDTQYF. The CDR3 nucleotides read TGTGCCACCAGCGTCTTGCGGGGGGGCCAGGATACGCAGTATTTT.